This TCR beta chain was recorded in a study of T cells in Graves' hyperthyroidism and ophthalmopathy. TCR beta CDR3 region amplification was performed from RNA transcripts. Primed by the HTBI set, a first-round RT-PCR was run on the TCR CDR3. MiXCR was run by TCRdb on the multiplex PCR reads, yielding one entry per CDR3 protein. Here the sample spans approximately 710,000 distinct CDR3 sequences, around a sixth being singletons. This clonotype occurred many times. The germline V gene encodes CDR1 MDHEN and CDR2 SYDVKM. With 8 bases removed from V and 3 bases from J, the gap between germline ends came to 16 bases. The CDR3 runs 15 residues. Across 18 months, stable Graves' hyperthyroidism was marked by no progression to ophthalmopathy. Subjects aged 18 to 65 presented with newly diagnosed hyperthyroidism of less than 2 months' duration.

The V call is TRBV28, the J call TRBJ2-2; a weak D match, TRBD1 (5 bases). The TCR comes from a man aged 45-60 years with Graves' hyperthyroidism. Sequenced material: blood. The CDR3 reads CASGGAGRYTGELFF. In DNA form, the CDR3 reads TGTGCCAGCGGTGGGGCTGGTCGGTACACCGGGGAGCTGTTTTTT.